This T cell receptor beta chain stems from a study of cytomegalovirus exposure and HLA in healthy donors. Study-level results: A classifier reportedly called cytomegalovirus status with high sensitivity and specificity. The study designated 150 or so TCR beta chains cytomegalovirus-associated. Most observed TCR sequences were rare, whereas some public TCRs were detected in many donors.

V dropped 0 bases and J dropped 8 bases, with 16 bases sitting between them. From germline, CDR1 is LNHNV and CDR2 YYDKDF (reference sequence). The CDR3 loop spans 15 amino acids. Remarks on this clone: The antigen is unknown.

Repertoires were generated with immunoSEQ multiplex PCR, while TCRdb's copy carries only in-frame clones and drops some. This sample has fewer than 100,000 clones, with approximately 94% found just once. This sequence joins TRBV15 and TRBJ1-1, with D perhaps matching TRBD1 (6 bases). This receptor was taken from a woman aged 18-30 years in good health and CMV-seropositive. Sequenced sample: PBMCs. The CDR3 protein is CATSRDWGAGVEAFF. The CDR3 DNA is TGTGCCACCAGCAGAGATTGGGGAGCAGGGGTCGAAGCTTTCTTT.